This T cell receptor beta chain is from a study of Ad26.COV2.S vaccination and SARS-CoV-2 variants. Whole-study findings and limits: The TCR breadth and depth analyses may have understated or missed part of the total T cell responses. Marked by substantial breadth, spike-specific CD8+ and CD4+ T cell responses were reportedly seen after vaccination. Vaccinees displayed broader spike-specific TCR repertoires than placebo recipients.

TCRdb's copy holds only in-frame clones and misses some; the assay was immunoSEQ multiplex PCR. The table records just under 250,000 clones, around nine tenths of them present only once. This clone was counted a single time. Its antigen is not identified. CDR3 size: 15 residues. Unmatched junction bases numbered 9, after V lost 1 base and J lost 9 bases. Germline V gene lookup returns CDR1 SGHVS and CDR2 FQNEAQ. Regarding treatment: over 15 received Ad26.COV2.S at low or high dose, single or two shots; 5 received placebo; per-sample allocation not given. The investigators took samples on day 63 after the first vaccine or placebo injection. Built on an Ad26 vector, the vaccine expressed Wuhan-strain SARS-CoV-2 spike.

Material: peripheral blood, obtained in a trial of Ad26.COV2.S vaccine versus placebo. The source of this sequence is a person between 18 and 59 years old who received the Ad26.COV2.S COVID-19 vaccine or a placebo. The chain combines TRBV7-8 with TRBJ1-5; TRBD1 matches at 7 bases. The CDR3 protein is CASSLEQGRRLPQHF. CDR3 nucleotide sequence: TGTGCCAGCAGCTTAGAACAGGGGAGGCGTCTGCCCCAGCATTTT.